This T cell receptor beta chain was observed in a study of regulatory T cells in long-lasting Graves disease. The CDR3 extends over 14 amino acids. The germline V and J ends were trimmed by 6 bases and 4 bases, with 15 bases remaining between them. Germline values: CDR1 MNHNS, CDR2 SASEGT. Regarding time point: newly diagnosed GD, antithyroid drugs for less than 3 months. PBMC-derived RNA was used for the TCR library. This clonotype showed up just a few times. Sequencing libraries for TCR beta were prepared with iRepertoire HTBI primers and Arm-PCR of CDR3 regions. TCRdb independently ran MiXCR on the multiplex PCR reads; one entry per CDR3 protein. The table has about 360,000 distinct CDR3 sequences, roughly 16% seen once. These data are also associated with another study on T cells in Graves' hyperthyroidism and ophthalmopathy. That source reports: The study used the HTBI primer set for a first-round RT-PCR of the TCR CDR3.

This sequence joins TRBV6-1 and TRBJ1-2; weak D call: TRBD1 (6 bases). This TCR was sampled from a woman younger than 35 with Graves disease. The sample in question was peripheral blood mononuclear cells (PBMCs), obtained at new diagnosis, from a patient treated with antithyroid drugs. The CDR3 reads CASSLKGDLYGYTF. CDR3 nucleotides: TGTGCCAGCAGCCTAAAGGGGGATCTCTATGGCTACACCTTC.